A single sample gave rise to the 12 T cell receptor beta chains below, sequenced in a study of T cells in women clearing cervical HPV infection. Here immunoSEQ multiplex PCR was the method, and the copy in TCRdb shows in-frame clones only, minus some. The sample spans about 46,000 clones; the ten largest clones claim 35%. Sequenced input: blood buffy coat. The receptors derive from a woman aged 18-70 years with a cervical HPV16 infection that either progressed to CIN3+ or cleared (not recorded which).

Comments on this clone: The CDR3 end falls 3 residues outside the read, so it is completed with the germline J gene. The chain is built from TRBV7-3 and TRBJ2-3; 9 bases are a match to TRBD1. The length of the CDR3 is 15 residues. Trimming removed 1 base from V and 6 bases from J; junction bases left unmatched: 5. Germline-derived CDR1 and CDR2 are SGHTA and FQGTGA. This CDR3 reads CASSLIGQGTDTQYF. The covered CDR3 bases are TGTGCCAGCAGCTTAATAGGACAGGGGACGGATACG.

The CDR3 bases that were read are TGTGCCTGGAGTGCGTCGAGGGATCAGCCC. Protein sequence: CAWSASRDQP. Given in full, the CDR3 is CAWSASRDQPQHF. The genes are TRBV30 and TRBJ1-5; no definite D call. The read stops 3 residues short of the end of the CDR3; the missing end is completed from the germline J gene. The CDR3 has 13 amino acids. V was clipped by 1 base and J by 5 bases, with 9 bases between them. Germline V lookup: CDR1 GTSNPN, CDR2 SVGIG (reference sequence).

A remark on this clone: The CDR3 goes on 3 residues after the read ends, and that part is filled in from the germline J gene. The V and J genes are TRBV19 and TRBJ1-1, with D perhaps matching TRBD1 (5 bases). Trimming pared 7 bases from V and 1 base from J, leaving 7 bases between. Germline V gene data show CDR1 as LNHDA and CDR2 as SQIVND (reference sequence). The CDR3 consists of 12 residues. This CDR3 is CASNDRNTEAFF. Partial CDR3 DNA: TGTGCCAGTAATGACAGGAACACTGAA.

The CDR3 sequence is CSAPTSGFEETQYF. CDR3 DNA (partial): TGCAGTGCCCCGACTAGCGGGTTCGAAGAGACC. The J gene is TRBJ2-5, the V gene TRBV20-1; 10 bases line up with TRBD2. The missing CDR3 end, 3 residues past where the read stops, is filled in from the germline J gene. Germline V gene data show CDR1 as DFQATT and CDR2 as SNEGSKA (reference sequence). The CDR3 sequence is 14 residues long. After removal of 6 bases from V and 3 bases from J, the junction contained 7 bases not matched to a gene.

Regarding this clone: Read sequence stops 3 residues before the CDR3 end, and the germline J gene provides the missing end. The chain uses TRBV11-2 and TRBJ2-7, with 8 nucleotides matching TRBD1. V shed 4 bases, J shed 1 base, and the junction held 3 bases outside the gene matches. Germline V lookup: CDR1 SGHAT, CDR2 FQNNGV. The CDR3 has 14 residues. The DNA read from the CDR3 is TGTGCCAGCAGCTGGGGGGACAGGTCCTACGAG. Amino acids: CASSWGDRSYE. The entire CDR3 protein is CASSWGDRSYEQYF.

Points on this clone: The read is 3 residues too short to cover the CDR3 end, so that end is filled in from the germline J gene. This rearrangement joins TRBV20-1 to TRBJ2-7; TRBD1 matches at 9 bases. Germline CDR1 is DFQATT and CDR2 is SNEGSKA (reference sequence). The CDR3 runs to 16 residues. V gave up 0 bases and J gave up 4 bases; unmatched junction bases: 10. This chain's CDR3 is CSARDLTGTGSYEQYF. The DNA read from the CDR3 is TGCAGTGCTAGAGATCTAACAGGGACAGGGAGTTACGAG.

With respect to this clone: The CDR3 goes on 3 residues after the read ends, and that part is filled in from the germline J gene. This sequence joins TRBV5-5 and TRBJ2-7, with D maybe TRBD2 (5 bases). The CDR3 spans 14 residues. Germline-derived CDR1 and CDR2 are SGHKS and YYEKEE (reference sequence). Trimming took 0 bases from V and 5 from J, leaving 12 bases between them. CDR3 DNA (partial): TGTGCCAGCAGCTTGGTTCGGGGTAATGACGAG. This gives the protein CASSLVRGNDE. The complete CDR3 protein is CASSLVRGNDEQYF.

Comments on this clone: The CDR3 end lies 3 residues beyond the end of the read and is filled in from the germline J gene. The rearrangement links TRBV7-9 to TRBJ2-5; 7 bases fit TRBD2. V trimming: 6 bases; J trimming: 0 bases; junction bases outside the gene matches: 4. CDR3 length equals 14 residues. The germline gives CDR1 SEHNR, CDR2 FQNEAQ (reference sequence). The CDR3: CASSPLADQETQYF. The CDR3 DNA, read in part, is TGTGCCAGCAGTCCTCTAGCGGACCAAGAGACC. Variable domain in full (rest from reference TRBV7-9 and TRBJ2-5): DTGVSQNPRHKITKRGQNVTFRCDPISEHNRLYWYRQTLGQGPEFLTYFQNEAQLEKSRLLSDRFSAERPKGSFSTLEIQRTEQGDSAMYLCASSPLADQETQYFGPGTRLLVL.

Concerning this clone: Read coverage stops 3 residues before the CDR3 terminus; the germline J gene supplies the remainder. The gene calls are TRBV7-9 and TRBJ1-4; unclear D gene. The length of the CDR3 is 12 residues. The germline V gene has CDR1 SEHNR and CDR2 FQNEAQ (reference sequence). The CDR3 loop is CASSLEDSPLFF. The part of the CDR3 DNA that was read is TGTGCCAGCAGCTTAGAGGACTCACCA.

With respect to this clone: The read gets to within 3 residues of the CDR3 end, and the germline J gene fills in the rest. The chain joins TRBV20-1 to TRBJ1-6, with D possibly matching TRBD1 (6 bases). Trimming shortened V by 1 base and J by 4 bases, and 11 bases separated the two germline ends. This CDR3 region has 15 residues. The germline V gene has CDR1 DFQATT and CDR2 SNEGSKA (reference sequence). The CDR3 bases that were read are TGCAGTGCTAGAGGGGTGGGACAATATAATTCACCC. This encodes CSARGVGQYNSP. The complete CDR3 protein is CSARGVGQYNSPLHF.

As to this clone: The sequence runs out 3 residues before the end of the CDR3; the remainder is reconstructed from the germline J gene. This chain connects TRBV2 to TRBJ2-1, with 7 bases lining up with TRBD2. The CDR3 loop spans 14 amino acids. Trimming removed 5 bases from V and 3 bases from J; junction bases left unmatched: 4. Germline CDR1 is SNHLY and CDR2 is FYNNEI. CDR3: CASSPSGLYNEQFF. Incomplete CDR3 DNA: TGTGCCAGCAGTCCTAGCGGACTCTACAATGAG.

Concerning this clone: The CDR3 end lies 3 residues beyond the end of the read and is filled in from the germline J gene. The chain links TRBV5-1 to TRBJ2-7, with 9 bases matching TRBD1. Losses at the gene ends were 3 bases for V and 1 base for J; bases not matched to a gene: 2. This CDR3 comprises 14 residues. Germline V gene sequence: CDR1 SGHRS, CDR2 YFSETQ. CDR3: CASSYGTGSYEQYF. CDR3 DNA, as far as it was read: TGCGCCAGCAGCTACGGGACAGGGTCCTACGAG.